These T cell receptor beta chains were read from a single sample in a study of shared clonotypes between healthy human individuals. Sequencing used immunoSEQ multiplex PCR; TCRdb keeps in-frame clones, though not all of them. The sample lists roughly 2,500,000 clones; approximately 93% were seen once. The material sequenced was naive CD4+ T cells from PBMCs. These receptor sequences come from a man younger than 35 in good health. Some clones in this sample may be carry-over from other donors' samples. Both conserved end residues are part of each CDR3.

TRBV28	TRBJ1-4	CASSPLEGQGGEKLFF
TRBV27	TRBJ2-1	CASSLFRRIEEQFF
TRBV7-2	TRBJ2-1	CASSFERWIRGDNEQFF
TRBV28	TRBJ2-7	CASSSSGTGGLEQYF
TRBV5-4	TRBJ1-2	CASSLSGRFSPNYGYTF
TRBV11-2	TRBJ2-3	CASSHRRDTQYF
TRBV30	-	CAWNSASGMTEQYF
TRBV7-2	TRBJ2-2	CASTSRGAGELFF
TRBV4-2	TRBJ1-2	CASSQDRGTGSKASGEGYTF
TRBV7-9	-	CASSAPMGGYEQYF
TRBV5-6	TRBJ1-2	CASSLRGVDYGYTF
TRBV11-2	TRBJ2-1	CASSAGTSGSNEQFF
TRBV5-1	TRBJ1-1	CASSLVVRGPAAGEAFF
TRBV28	TRBJ2-7	CASSPEAASGGDYEQYF
TRBV5-1	TRBJ2-7	CASSSDTYEQYF
TRBV6-1	TRBJ1-1	CASRNPDTPLEAFF
TRBV20-1	TRBJ2-1	CSPSGGNEQFF
TRBV7-9	TRBJ1-4	CASSLYGPDRLNEKLFF
TRBV5-6	TRBJ2-7	CASSLGLAGVYEQYF
TRBV6-6	TRBJ1-4	CASSALTGANEKLFF
TRBV5-1	TRBJ1-1	CASKGVNTEAFF
TRBV15	TRBJ2-4	CATSRERQNLAKNIQYF
TRBV10-2	TRBJ2-1	CASSQGIDSYNEQFF
TRBV7-9	TRBJ1-1	CASSLVSGEAFF
TRBV6-1	TRBJ2-2	CAGRGQVNTGELFF
TRBV9	TRBJ2-5	CASSAGLAGETQYF